This record concerns one TCR beta chain sequence. This entry comes from a study of OX40 agonist ivuxolimab in advanced cancers. V was clipped by 0 bases and J by 3 bases, with 9 bases between them. The CDR3 contains 15 residues. Germline V gene lookup returns CDR1 SEHNR and CDR2 FQNEAQ (reference sequence). TCRdb keeps only in-frame clones here, not all; method: immunoSEQ multiplex PCR. In the table there are about 62,000 clones, roughly 85% of which are singletons. The chain couples TRBV7-9 to TRBJ2-4; unclear D gene. The source material was CD4+ or CD8+ T cells sorted from blood, sampled in a trial of the OX40 agonist ivuxolimab. The source is an adult with an advanced solid tumor such as melanoma, head and neck, liver or kidney cancer. The CDR3 DNA follows: TGTGCCAGCAGCTTAGCCGTGGAAAGCAAAAACATTCAGTACTTC. Protein sequence: CASSLAVESKNIQYF.